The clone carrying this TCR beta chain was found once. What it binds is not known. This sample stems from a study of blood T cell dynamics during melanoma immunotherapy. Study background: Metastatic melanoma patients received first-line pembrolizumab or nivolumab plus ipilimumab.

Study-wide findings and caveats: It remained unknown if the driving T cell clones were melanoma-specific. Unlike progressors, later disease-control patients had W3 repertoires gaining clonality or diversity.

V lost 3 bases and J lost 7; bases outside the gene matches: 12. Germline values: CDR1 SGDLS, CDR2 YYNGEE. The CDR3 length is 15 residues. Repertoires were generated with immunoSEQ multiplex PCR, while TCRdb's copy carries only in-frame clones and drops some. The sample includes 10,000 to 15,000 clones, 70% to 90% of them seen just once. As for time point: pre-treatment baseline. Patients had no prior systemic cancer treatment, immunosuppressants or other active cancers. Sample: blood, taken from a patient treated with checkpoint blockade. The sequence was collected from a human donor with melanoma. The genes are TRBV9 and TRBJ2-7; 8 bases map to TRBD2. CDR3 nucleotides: TGTGCCAGCAGCGCAGAGGGGACTAGGACCACTGAGCAGTACTTC. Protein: CASSAEGTRTTEQYF. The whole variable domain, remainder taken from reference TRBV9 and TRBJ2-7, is DSGVTQTPKHLITATGQRVTLRCSPRSGDLSVYWYQQSLDQGLQFLIQYYNGEERAKGNILERFSAQQFPDLHSELNLSSLELGDSALYFCASSAEGTRTTEQYFGPGTRLTVT.